The 14 T cell receptor beta chains given below trace back to one sample, sequenced in a study of blood T cells in healthy people across ages. Then a second PCR, running roughly 6 to 11 cycles, was carried out with a sample-barcoded 5' primer and a J-beta primer mix. TCRdb redid the calling of the 5' RACE reads with MiXCR, one entry per CDR3 protein. The sample comprises 660,000 or so distinct CDR3 sequences, around three fifths of which are singletons, and 30% to 40% rests with the top ten. Sequences were obtained from blood. Every receptor here comes from a man aged 55 to 70 in good health.

The rearrangement joins TRBV12-3 or TRBV12-4 to TRBJ2-5; D perhaps matches TRBD2 (5 bases). The CDR3 runs to 13 residues. V lost 3 bases, J lost 5 bases, and 10 bases lay in between. The CDR3 sequence: CASSFGRRETQYF. In nucleotides, the CDR3 is TGTGCCAGCAGTTTTGGGAGAAGGGAGACCCAGTACTTC.

The chain joins TRBV4-1 to TRBJ2-5; 8 bases align to TRBD1. Per germline, CDR1 MGHRA and CDR2 YSYEKL. The CDR3 loop spans 15 amino acids. V dropped 4 bases and J dropped 5; count of bases not matched to a gene: 9. The CDR3 region is CASSRRQGNGETQYF. The CDR3 nucleotides read TGCGCCAGCAGCCGACGACAGGGGAACGGGGAGACCCAGTACTTC.

The chain carries TRBV5-1 and TRBJ2-7, with TRBD2 identical over 11 bases. CDR3 length equals 18 residues. Germline CDR1 and CDR2: SGHRS and YFSETQ. The junction had 8 bases not matched to a gene; V was cut back by 0 bases and J by 0 bases. The CDR3 region has the DNA TGCGCCAGCAGCTTGGCATCCCCCCTAGCGGGGGGCTCCTACGAGCAGTACTTC. Translated, it gives CASSLASPLAGGSYEQYF.

Notes on this clonotype: A much larger clonotype is one base distant, so this may be a read error. The chain couples TRBV27 to TRBJ2-5; 10 nucleotides agree with TRBD1. With the DNA end fitting TRBJ2-7 better, the J assignment may be wrong. Germline V gene data show CDR1 as MNHEY and CDR2 as SMNVEV (reference sequence). The CDR3 loop spans 14 amino acids. The CDR3 DNA is TGTGCCAGTAAATACGGACAGGGGGTCGACGAGCAGTACTTC. This codes for CASKYGQGVDEQYF.

The J gene is TRBJ2-1, the V gene TRBV3-1; TRBD2 matches at 7 bases. After removal of 4 bases from V and 8 bases from J, the junction contained 8 bases not matched to a gene. This CDR3 region has 14 residues. Germline values: CDR1 LGHDT, CDR2 YNNKEL (reference sequence). The CDR3 here is CASSPTLAEYEQFF. For the CDR3, the DNA is TGTGCCAGCAGCCCTACCCTAGCGGAGTATGAGCAGTTCTTC.

The chain carries TRBV2 and TRBJ2-7, with TRBD2 identical over 10 bases. There are 14 residues in the CDR3. Germline assignment: CDR1 SNHLY and CDR2 FYNNEI. The trim removed 8 bases at V and 4 bases at J, leaving 8 bases unmatched. CDR3 DNA sequence: TGTGCCAGCGGAGCTAGCGGGGGCAGGTACGAGCAGTACTTC. This translates into CASGASGGRYEQYF.

The DNA of the CDR3 is TGTGCCAGCAGTACCAGGAATAACAATGAGCAGTACTTC. This translates into CASSTRNNNEQYF. The J gene is TRBJ2-1, the V gene TRBV6-2 or TRBV6-3; D unresolved. The J call may be wrong; the DNA end is better matched by TRBJ2-7. CDR1 and CDR2 from the germline V gene are MNHEY and SVGEGT. There are 13 residues in the CDR3.

In the case of this clonotype: Just one base apart from a much larger clone, this may be a read error. The chain is built from TRBV5-1 and TRBJ2-5; D may correspond to TRBD1 or TRBD2 (6 bases each). The CDR3 has 16 residues. Per germline, CDR1 SGHRS and CDR2 YFSETQ. The germline V and J ends were trimmed by 0 bases and 11 bases, with 23 bases remaining between them. CDR3 sequence: CASSLEGRGGFDEQYF. CDR3 DNA: TGCGCCAGCAGCTTGGAGGGCAGGGGAGGATTTGATGAGCAGTACTTC.

This clonotype came up a few times. The J gene is TRBJ2-1, the V gene TRBV5-1; D remains ambiguous. The CDR3 loop spans 12 amino acids. The V and J ends lost 6 bases and 6 bases respectively, with 10 bases between them. In germline, CDR1 is SGHRS, CDR2 YFSETQ. For the CDR3, the DNA is TGCGCCAGCACCTTCCCCGGCAATGAGCAGTTCTTC. Translating it yields CASTFPGNEQFF.

This clonotype was seen more than once but under ten times. The chain joins TRBV5-6 to TRBJ1-2, with D perhaps matching TRBD1 (6 bases). Deletions cut 0 bases from V and 0 bases from J, with 9 bases between. Germline V gene sequence: CDR1 SGHDT, CDR2 YYEEEE. CDR3 length: 15 amino acids. CDR3 nucleotide sequence: TGTGCCAGCAGCTTGGGACAGGCTCCTAACTATGGCTACACCTTC. It encodes CASSLGQAPNYGYTF.

CDR3 region: CSARDDGAVNEKLFF. The CDR3 DNA is TGCAGTGCTAGAGATGATGGGGCAGTTAATGAAAAACTGTTTTTT. The V call is TRBV20-1, the J call TRBJ1-4; D possibly corresponds to TRBD1 (5 bases). This CDR3 is built from 15 residues. Trimming cost V 0 bases and J 4 bases, with 12 bases left between them. The germline gives CDR1 DFQATT, CDR2 SNEGSKA (reference sequence).

This clonotype has just a few counts. This could be a read error, since a much larger clone is one nucleotide away. This chain links TRBV3-1 with TRBJ2-6; D gene unclear. Germline V lookup: CDR1 LGHDT, CDR2 YNNKEL (reference sequence). The CDR3 is 17 residues long. The V gene lost 4 bases and the J gene lost 0 bases, with 13 bases spanning the gap. As DNA, the CDR3 is TGTGCCAGCAGCCTCCGACGAAGAGTCTCTGGGGCCAACGTCCTGACTTTC. It codes for CASSLRRRVSGANVLTF.

There are a few counts of this clonotype. The rearrangement links TRBV7-6 to TRBJ2-6; no definite D call. The CDR3 consists of 15 residues. The V and J ends lost 1 base and 4 bases respectively, with 8 bases between them. Germline lookup yields CDR1 SGHVS and CDR2 FNYEAQ. In DNA, the CDR3 is TGTGCCAGCAGCTTAGGGACGTGGGGGGCCAACGTCCTGACTTTC. Amino acids: CASSLGTWGANVLTF.

The J gene is TRBJ2-1, the V gene TRBV5-1; D is possibly TRBD1 or TRBD2 (5 bases each). Between the trimmed V and J ends, which lost 3 bases and 0 bases, there was a span of 7 bases. The CDR3 has 14 residues. Germline lookup yields CDR1 SGHRS and CDR2 YFSETQ. The CDR3 region is CASSWDDSYNEQFF. For the CDR3, the DNA is TGCGCCAGCAGCTGGGACGACTCCTACAATGAGCAGTTCTTC.